This passage covers 6 T cell receptor beta chains from one sample sequenced in a study of blood T cell repertoires in COVID-19. Assay: immunoSEQ multiplex PCR; the TCRdb copy retains only in-frame clones and omits some. The repertoire has under 300,000 clones, around 86% of them found once; the top ten carry about 1.5%. Sequenced sample: PBMCs or T cells enriched from blood (not recorded which). Receptor source: a woman in her fifties or sixties who had recovered from COVID-19.

This chain joins TRBV7-8 and TRBJ1-3, with 7 bases aligning to TRBD1. CDR3 size: 15 residues. Trimming cost V 6 bases and J 4 bases; bases outside gene matches: 9. CDR1 is SGHVS, CDR2 FQNEAQ, per germline. This CDR3 is CASSLDRVAGNTIYF. DNA for the CDR3: TGTGCCAGCAGTCTCGACAGGGTAGCAGGAAACACCATATATTTT. The whole variable domain, filled in from reference TRBV7-8 and TRBJ1-3, reads GAGVSQSPRYKVAKRGQDVALRCDPISGHVSLFWYQQALGQGPEFLTYFQNEAQLDKSGLPSDRFFAERPEGSVSTLKIQRTQQEDSAVYLCASSLDRVAGNTIYFGEGSWLTVV.

This clone was seen a handful of times. CDR3 region: CASSPREDGTDTQYF. CDR3 in DNA: TGTGCCAGCAGCCCCAGGGAGGACGGCACAGATACGCAGTATTTT. The chain employs TRBV6-2 or TRBV6-3 and TRBJ2-3; TRBD2 might be the D (6 bases). Trimming shortened V by 6 bases and J by 1 base, and 14 bases separated the two germline ends. The CDR3 loop spans 15 amino acids. Germline V gene data show CDR1 as MNHEY and CDR2 as SVGEGT.

This chain links TRBV6-5 with TRBJ1-5; D gene uncertain. The germline V gene encodes CDR1 MNHEY and CDR2 SVGAGI. With 7 bases removed from V and 0 bases from J, the gap between germline ends came to 13 bases. The CDR3 has 15 amino acids. The CDR3 nucleotides read TGTGCCAGCACCCCGGGAGGCCTTAGCAATCAGCCCCAGCATTTT. Translating gives CASTPGGLSNQPQHF.

J is TRBJ1-2 and V is TRBV7-3; 7 nucleotides line up with TRBD1. The CDR3 consists of 13 residues. In germline, CDR1 is SGHTA, CDR2 FQGTGA. J lost 4 bases, V lost 2 bases, and 1 base had no gene match. Here the CDR3 DNA reads TGTGCCAGCAGCTTATCAGGGGGCTATGGCTACACCTTC. The encoded protein is CASSLSGGYGYTF.

The chain joins TRBV27 to TRBJ1-1, with 7 bases that match TRBD1. The CDR3 runs 13 residues. Germline lookup yields CDR1 MNHEY and CDR2 SMNVEV (reference sequence). Unmatched junction bases numbered 11, after V lost 6 bases and J lost 10 bases. The CDR3 here is CASSTTGASGAFF. DNA for the CDR3: TGTGCCAGCAGCACCACAGGGGCCAGTGGAGCTTTCTTT.

The genes are TRBV10-2 and TRBJ2-7, with 7 bases lining up with TRBD1. Trimming took 0 bases from V and 2 from J; bases not matched to a gene: 4. The CDR3 consists of 15 residues. Germline-derived CDR1 and CDR2 are WSHSY and SAAADI. This CDR3 reads CASSESTGSTYEQYF. The CDR3 nucleotides are TGCGCCAGCAGTGAGTCGACAGGGAGTACCTACGAGCAGTACTTC.